Presented here are 28 T cell receptor beta chains from one specimen sequenced in a study of T cell responses to AZD1222 COVID-19 vaccine. Repertoires were generated with immunoSEQ multiplex PCR, while TCRdb's copy carries only in-frame clones and drops some. The sample holds just over 150,000 clones, less than 90% seen once. The specimen was peripheral blood, collected after recovery from COVID-19. The receptors stem from an adult who had recovered from COVID-19.

The V and J genes are TRBV19 and TRBJ1-4, with D possibly TRBD1 on 5 matching bases. CDR3 size: 12 residues. The V gene's germline CDR1 is LNHDA and CDR2 SQIVND (reference sequence). V was clipped by 5 bases and J by 10 bases, with 11 bases between them. CDR3 region: CASSELGGKLFF. The CDR3 region has the DNA TGTGCCAGTAGTGAACTGGGGGGAAAACTGTTTTTT.

The CDR3 is CASDLDTGNTEAFF. The CDR3 DNA is TGTGCTAGTGACTTGGATACGGGCAACACTGAAGCTTTCTTT. V usage is TRBV12-5 and J usage is TRBJ1-1; no firm D call. Trimming took off 7 bases at V and 2 bases at J, with 14 bases between the two ends. The germline V gene encodes CDR1 LGHNT and CDR2 FRNRAP. This CDR3 has 14 residues.

The chain links TRBV28 to TRBJ1-2; 7 bases match TRBD1. J was trimmed by 3 bases and V by 6 bases; bases with no gene match: 4. The CDR3 is 13 residues long. Per germline, CDR1 MDHEN and CDR2 SYDVKM. The CDR3 region is CASRMTGYYGYTF. The CDR3 DNA reads as TGTGCCAGCAGGATGACAGGGTACTATGGCTACACCTTC.

Note on this clone: This CDR3 is also generated by other DNA sequences in the sample. This rearrangement joins TRBV3-1 (or the pseudogene TRBV3-2) to TRBJ1-2, with 7 bases lining up with TRBD1. J gave up 4 bases and V 6 bases, and 2 bases lay outside the gene matches. CDR3 length: 12 amino acids. Germline values: CDR1 LGHDT, CDR2 YNNKEL (reference sequence). The DNA for the CDR3 is TGTGCCAGCAGTCCAGGGGGCTATGGCTACACCTTC. Translating it yields CASSPGGYGYTF.

V usage is TRBV6-6 and J usage is TRBJ1-1, with D unclear. V lost 4 bases, J lost 1 base, and 7 bases lay in between. The CDR3 loop spans 13 amino acids. Germline V gene lookup returns CDR1 MNHNY and CDR2 SVGAGI (reference sequence). This CDR3 is CASSSAGNTEAFF. The CDR3 DNA follows: TGTGCCAGCAGTTCGGCGGGGAACACTGAAGCTTTCTTT.

This sequence joins TRBV2 and TRBJ1-2; D is undetermined. Deletions cut 3 bases from V and 8 bases from J, with 16 bases between. Germline V CDR1 and CDR2: SNHLY, FYNNEI. The CDR3 is 14 amino acids. The CDR3 protein is CASSEGRSTMGYTF. The CDR3 nucleotides are TGTGCCAGCAGTGAGGGAAGAAGTACAATGGGCTACACCTTC.

This CDR3 reads CSVVQGATGELFF. The CDR3 DNA reads TGCAGCGTTGTCCAGGGGGCCACCGGGGAGCTGTTTTTT. The chain links TRBV29-1 to TRBJ2-2; 8 bases fit TRBD1. The CDR3 spans 13 residues. The germline V gene encodes CDR1 SQVTM and CDR2 ANQGSEA. V shed 4 bases, J shed 4 bases, and the junction held 2 bases outside the gene matches.

The chain joins TRBV6-5 to TRBJ1-5; no clear D gene. The CDR3 loop spans 15 amino acids. From germline, CDR1 is MNHEY and CDR2 SVGAGI. V gave up 2 bases and J gave up 0 bases, with 8 bases separating them. The CDR3 DNA reads TGTGCCAGCAGTTACGAGTCTTATAGCAATCAGCCCCAGCATTTT. Its protein is CASSYESYSNQPQHF.

The V gene is TRBV10-3, the J gene TRBJ1-5; possible D gene TRBD1, 5 bases. The CDR3 length is 15 residues. CDR1 is ENHRY, CDR2 SYGVKD, per germline. The V end was cut by 4 bases, the J end by 4 bases, with 14 bases between. The CDR3 region has the DNA TGTGCCATCAGTGTGGATTGGGGGGTTAATCAGCCCCAGCATTTT. Translation: CAISVDWGVNQPQHF.

This chain joins TRBV6-6 and TRBJ1-5, with no clear D. V lost 4 bases to trimming and J lost 3 bases, with 10 bases between them. CDR1 and CDR2 from the germline V gene are MNHNY and SVGAGI (reference sequence). The CDR3 is made up of 14 amino acids. The chain's CDR3 is CASSFVGDNQPQHF. The CDR3 DNA reads as TGTGCCAGCAGTTTCGTAGGAGACAATCAGCCCCAGCATTTT.

The rearrangement joins TRBV7-9 to TRBJ1-4; unclear D gene. CDR1 is SEHNR and CDR2 is FQNEAQ in the germline V gene (reference sequence). Trimming took 4 bases from V and 7 from J, leaving 13 bases between them. The CDR3 is 14 residues long. CDR3 sequence reads: CASSSTRGSEKLFF. CDR3 sequence (DNA): TGTGCCAGCAGCTCGACCCGAGGCAGTGAAAAACTGTTTTTT. Supplemented by reference TRBV7-9 and TRBJ1-4, the full variable domain reads DTGVSQNPRHKITKRGQNVTFRCDPISEHNRLYWYRQTLGQGPEFLTYFQNEAQLEKSRLLSDRFSAERPKGSFSTLEIQRTEQGDSAMYLCASSSTRGSEKLFFGSGTQLSVL.

Notes on this clone: The sample carries other DNA sequences with the same CDR3. The gene calls are TRBV7-9 and TRBJ2-3; 11 nucleotides line up with TRBD2. CDR3 size: 15 residues. Looked up from germline, CDR1 is SEHNR and CDR2 is FQNEAQ (reference sequence). V lost 5 bases and J lost 5; bases outside the gene matches: 6. The CDR3 reads CASSPLAGAGDTQYF. CDR3 DNA sequence: TGTGCCAGCAGCCCACTAGCGGGAGCTGGAGATACGCAGTATTTT.

The chain is built from TRBV28 and TRBJ1-1; D gene ambiguous. The germline V gene encodes CDR1 MDHEN and CDR2 SYDVKM. V was clipped by 4 bases and J by 1 base, with 13 bases between them. The CDR3 has 15 amino acids. CDR3 sequence reads: CASSSPSQSNTEAFF. The CDR3 DNA reads as TGTGCCAGCAGTTCCCCATCCCAGTCGAACACTGAAGCTTTCTTT.

The chain employs TRBV29-1 and TRBJ1-1, with 7 bases that match TRBD1. Per the germline V gene, CDR1 is SQVTM and CDR2 is ANQGSEA. The CDR3 has 12 residues. Losses at the gene ends were 6 bases for V and 7 bases for J; bases not matched to a gene: 8. The CDR3 reads CSVTTGTDEAFF. CDR3 DNA: TGCAGCGTCACAACCGGGACAGATGAAGCTTTCTTT.

This clone has a handful of counts. The chain couples TRBV27 to TRBJ2-3; D is unclear. Per germline, CDR1 MNHEY and CDR2 SMNVEV (reference sequence). The CDR3 extends over 14 amino acids. V was trimmed by 0 bases and J by 5 bases, leaving 9 bases between them. Here the CDR3 reads CASSLSHSQDTQYF. The CDR3 DNA reads TGTGCCAGCAGTTTATCGCACAGCCAAGATACGCAGTATTTT.

This clone was seen only a few times. The rearrangement uses TRBV4-1 and TRBJ2-1; 7 bases agree with TRBD1. Unmatched junction bases numbered 11, after V lost 2 bases and J lost 4 bases. The CDR3 totals 17 residues. Germline V lookup: CDR1 MGHRA, CDR2 YSYEKL. The CDR3 loop is CASSQSSDRLGYNEQFF. Here the CDR3 DNA reads TGCGCCAGCAGCCAAAGTTCGGACAGGTTGGGATACAATGAGCAGTTCTTC.

The gene calls are TRBV11-2 and TRBJ2-1; 9 positions agree with TRBD2. The CDR3 runs 15 residues. The V gene end was trimmed by 3 bases and the J gene end by 7 bases; junction bases not matched to a gene: 7. Germline V gives CDR1 SGHAT, CDR2 FQNNGV. CDR3 DNA: TGTGCCAGCAGCTTTAGCGGGAGTAATTCGAATGAGCAGTTCTTC. This sequence encodes CASSFSGSNSNEQFF.

This chain joins TRBV28 and TRBJ2-3; D is possibly TRBD2 (7 bases). The ends were cut back, 8 bases at V and 4 bases at J, with 16 bases in the middle. The CDR3 runs 14 residues. Per germline, CDR1 MDHEN and CDR2 SYDVKM. The CDR3 spells CASRQGRAADTQYF. The DNA of the CDR3 is TGTGCCAGCCGCCAGGGGAGGGCCGCAGATACGCAGTATTTT.

This clone was observed a few times. V is TRBV10-3 and J is TRBJ1-5; unclear D gene. Germline-derived CDR1 and CDR2 are ENHRY and SYGVKD. Trimming removed 3 bases from V and 0 bases from J, with 6 bases in between. The CDR3 sequence is 14 residues long. The CDR3 region is CAISEADSNQPQHF. The CDR3 coding sequence is TGTGCCATCAGTGAAGCGGATAGCAATCAGCCCCAGCATTTT.

The chain employs TRBV18 and TRBJ2-7; D unclear. CDR3 length: 16 residues. In germline, CDR1 is KGHSH, CDR2 LQKENI. V was shortened by 6 bases and J by 2 bases, with 20 bases between the two germline ends. The CDR3 is CASSPTAGGATYEQYF. DNA for the CDR3: TGTGCCAGCTCCCCCACCGCTGGCGGAGCCACCTACGAGCAGTACTTC.

This clone appeared a few times. The chain has TRBV5-4 and TRBJ1-2; D ambiguous. V was shortened by 1 base and J by 2 bases, with 9 bases between the two germline ends. CDR3 length equals 14 residues. The germline gives CDR1 SGHNT, CDR2 YYREEE (reference sequence). The CDR3: CASSLLQRNYGYTF. The CDR3 DNA reads as TGTGCCAGCAGCTTGTTACAAAGGAACTATGGCTACACCTTC.

V and J are TRBV29-1 and TRBJ2-5, with 8 bases identical to TRBD2. The CDR3 extends over 13 amino acids. V lost 8 bases and J lost 5; bases outside the gene matches: 10. Germline V gene lookup returns CDR1 SQVTM and CDR2 ANQGSEA. CDR3 coding DNA: TGCAGCTGCGCGGGGGGCCCTACGGAGACCCAGTACTTC. As protein: CSCAGGPTETQYF.

The chain employs TRBV6-5 and TRBJ2-3, with 8 bases aligning to TRBD1. The CDR3 length is 15 residues. CDR1 and CDR2 (germline): MNHEY, SVGAGI. Trimming took 6 bases from V and 1 from J; bases not matched to a gene: 6. CDR3 bases: TGTGCCAGCAGGGGACAGGCCTTCGGCACAGATACGCAGTATTTT. It codes for CASRGQAFGTDTQYF.

The chain combines TRBV6-5 with TRBJ2-2, with 7 bases lining up with TRBD1. The germline V gene has CDR1 MNHEY and CDR2 SVGAGI. With V trimmed by 7 bases and J by 1 base, 6 bases remained unmatched. The CDR3 totals 15 residues. For the CDR3, the DNA is TGTGCCAGCAATCTACAGGGGTGGAACACCGGGGAGCTGTTTTTT. Its translation is CASNLQGWNTGELFF.

V and J are TRBV7-9 and TRBJ2-5, with D tentatively TRBD2 (6 bases). The CDR3 length is 16 residues. The V gene lost 7 bases and the J gene lost 4 bases, with 22 bases spanning the gap. The germline CDR1 and CDR2 sequences are SEHNR and FQNEAQ (reference sequence). CDR3 in amino acids: CASISRDSSRGETQYF. The CDR3 region has the DNA TGTGCCAGCATAAGCCGGGACTCATCTAGGGGAGAGACCCAGTACTTC.

V usage is TRBV19 and J usage is TRBJ2-1; tentative D call: TRBD1 (6 bases). With 5 bases removed from V and 0 bases from J, the gap between germline ends came to 14 bases. From germline, CDR1 is LNHDA and CDR2 SQIVND (reference sequence). The length of the CDR3 is 16 residues. The CDR3 bases are TGTGCCAGTAGTGGAGACCGGGACACCTCCTACAATGAGCAGTTCTTC. Amino acids: CASSGDRDTSYNEQFF. Together with reference TRBV19 and TRBJ2-1, the CDR3 gives the full variable domain: DGGITQSPKYLFRKEGQNVTLSCEQNLNHDAMYWYRQDPGQGLRLIYYSQIVNDFQKGDIAEGYSVSREKKESFPLTVTSAQKNPTAFYLCASSGDRDTSYNEQFFGPGTRLTVL.

This clone is a singleton in its sample. The gene calls are TRBV29-1 and TRBJ2-5, with TRBD1 as a possible D gene (6 bases). V was clipped by 7 bases and J by 5 bases, with 23 bases between them. Germline V gene lookup returns CDR1 SQVTM and CDR2 ANQGSEA. This CDR3 is 15 amino acids long. Here the CDR3 reads CSASGQGTRGETQYF. The CDR3 DNA follows: TGCAGCGCTTCAGGCCAGGGTACTAGGGGGGAGACCCAGTACTTC.

The chain couples TRBV19 to TRBJ1-2; D is ambiguous. CDR3 length: 13 residues. Trimming removed 3 bases from V and 4 bases from J, with 9 bases in between. CDR1 is LNHDA, CDR2 SQIVND, per germline (reference sequence). The CDR3 spells CASSIPRAYGYTF. The CDR3 DNA reads TGTGCCAGTAGTATTCCTCGGGCCTATGGCTACACCTTC.